This TCR beta chain was captured by sequencing in a study of T cell responses to AZD1222 COVID-19 vaccine. General study findings and limits: There were repertoire samples only from the period after the peak T cell response.

The data were produced by immunoSEQ multiplex PCR, yet TCRdb's version contains in-frame clones alone and is incomplete. The table records about 100,000 clones, more than 70% of them present only once. This clone was detected a few times. Its antigen is unidentified. Per the germline V gene, CDR1 is SGHTA and CDR2 is FQGNSA. The V gene lost 1 base and the J gene lost 7 bases, with 10 bases spanning the gap. The CDR3 length is 14 residues. The material sequenced was peripheral blood, taken on day 0 of AZD1222 vaccination. The J gene is TRBJ2-2, the V gene TRBV7-2; possibly TRBD1 or TRBD2 for D (5 bases each). This sequence originates from an adult in good health. In nucleotides, the CDR3 is TGTGCCAGCAGCTTAGTTGCAGGGAGCGGGGAGCTGTTTTTT. Its translation is CASSLVAGSGELFF.